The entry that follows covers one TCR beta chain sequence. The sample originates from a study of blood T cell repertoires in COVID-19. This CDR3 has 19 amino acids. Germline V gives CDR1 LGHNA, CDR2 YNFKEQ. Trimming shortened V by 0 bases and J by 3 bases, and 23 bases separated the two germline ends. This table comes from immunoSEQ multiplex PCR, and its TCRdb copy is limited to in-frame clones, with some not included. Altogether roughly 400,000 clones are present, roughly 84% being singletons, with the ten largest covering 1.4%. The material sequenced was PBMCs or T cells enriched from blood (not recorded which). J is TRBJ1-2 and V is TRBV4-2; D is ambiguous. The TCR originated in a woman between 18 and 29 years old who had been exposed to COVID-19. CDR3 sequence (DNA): TGTGCCAGCAGCCAAGATCCTGTATTCTCGGTGAGGTTTTACTATGGCTACACCTTC. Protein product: CASSQDPVFSVRFYYGYTF.